This T cell receptor (beta chain) came from a study of response to subunit inactivated influenza vaccine. Study-level points and caveats: New T cells are recruited in small numbers by each seasonal influenza vaccination, according to the authors' suggestion.

Points on this clonotype: What it recognizes is unknown.

CDR1 SGHNT and CDR2 YENEEA come from the germline V gene. The length of the CDR3 is 17 residues. The V and J ends lost 2 bases and 4 bases, in that order; junction bases with no gene match: 10. TCRdb ran MiXCR on the RT-PCR reads and lists one entry per CDR3 protein. The table lists roughly 710,000 distinct CDR3 sequences, 14% of them singletons. The sample here was PBMCs from blood, taken roughly 2 weeks before vaccination. This clonotype was sampled from a man aged 45 to 65 who received an inactivated influenza vaccine. The rearrangement uses TRBV11-3 and TRBJ2-3; 9 bases fit TRBD1. This CDR3 is CASSLLPTGGRSDTQYF. CDR3 DNA: TGTGCCAGCAGCTTACTCCCGACAGGGGGTCGGTCAGATACGCAGTATTTT. Together with reference TRBV11-3 and TRBJ2-3, the CDR3 gives the full variable domain: EAGVVQSPRYKIIEKKQPVAFWCNPISGHNTLYWYLQNLGQGPELLIRYENEEAVDDSQLPKDRFSAERLKGVDSTLKIQPAELGDSAVYLCASSLLPTGGRSDTQYFGPGTRLTVL.